This T cell receptor beta chain came from a study of cytomegalovirus exposure and HLA in healthy donors. The study ran its PCR with 60 Vbeta and 13 Jbeta primers. This table comes from immunoSEQ multiplex PCR, and its TCRdb copy is limited to in-frame clones, with some not included. This sample has some 190,000 clones; 81% occur once, and the top ten carry 3.4%. From germline, CDR1 is SEHNR and CDR2 FQNEAQ (reference sequence). Trimming removed 4 bases at V and 1 base at J, with 7 bases between. The CDR3 is made up of 13 amino acids. This receptor was identified in a man aged 40-50 years in good health and CMV-seropositive. This chain links TRBV7-9 with TRBJ1-1, with D possibly TRBD1 on 5 matching bases. Material for sequencing was PBMCs. CDR3 DNA: TGTGCCAGCAGCTCTAGGGGGAACACTGAAGCTTTCTTT. It translates to CASSSRGNTEAFF.